These 26 T cell receptor beta chains originate from one sample sequenced in a study of shared clonotypes between healthy human individuals. Only in-frame clones appear in the TCRdb table, and some are missing; sequencing was by immunoSEQ multiplex PCR. Of roughly 2.5 million clones listed, around 90% are singletons. The sample consisted of naive CD4+ T cells sorted from blood. Subset denoted: CD45RA+ positively selected. These receptors were taken from a man between 18 and 29 years old in good health.

The V and J genes are TRBV4-2 and TRBJ2-3; 11 nucleotides match TRBD2. Trimming took 2 bases from V and 1 from J; bases not matched to a gene: 17. The germline gives CDR1 LGHNA, CDR2 YNFKEQ. The CDR3 spans 21 residues. The CDR3 DNA is TGTGCCAGCAGCCAACCGCGAGAACTAGCGGGGGACGCCCGCGGCACAGATACGCAGTATTTT. Protein: CASSQPRELAGDARGTDTQYF.

The rearrangement uses TRBV2 and TRBJ2-2; 10 bases line up with TRBD1. The CDR3 totals 15 residues. The V gene's germline CDR1 is SNHLY and CDR2 FYNNEI. The ends lost 5 bases at V and 6 bases at J; junction bases unmatched: 6. CDR3 residues: CASSLTGGAAGELFF. The DNA for the CDR3 is TGTGCCAGCAGTTTGACAGGGGGCGCCGCCGGGGAGCTGTTTTTT.

The CDR3 DNA reads TGTGCCAGCAGCCGTCCCGGGACTAGGTTCAATGAGCAGTTCTTC. Encoded protein: CASSRPGTRFNEQFF. V gene TRBV11-2 combines with J gene TRBJ2-1; 8 bases fit TRBD2. Germline-derived CDR1 and CDR2 are SGHAT and FQNNGV. The CDR3 has 15 residues. V was pared by 5 bases and J by 6 bases, with 9 bases of the junction left unmatched.

A remark on this clone: Other DNA sequences in the sample encode the same CDR3. The gene calls are TRBV4-1 and TRBJ2-1; 13 nucleotides agree with TRBD2. CDR3 length equals 14 residues. The V segment lost 4 bases and the J segment 7 bases; nucleotides outside the gene matches: 1. Germline CDR1 MGHRA, CDR2 YSYEKL. The CDR3 loop is CASSPGLAGNEQFF. The CDR3 bases are TGCGCCAGCAGCCCGGGACTAGCGGGGAATGAGCAGTTCTTC.

The chain recombines TRBV7-9 with TRBJ1-6, with 9 bases fitting TRBD1. V shed 7 bases, J shed 6 bases, and the junction held 4 bases outside the gene matches. CDR3 length: 14 amino acids. Germline-derived CDR1 and CDR2 are SEHNR and FQNEAQ (reference sequence). CDR3 nucleotide sequence: TGTGCCAGCATCCGGACAGGGGCTAATTCACCCCTCCACTTT. It is translated as CASIRTGANSPLHF.

This chain links TRBV27 with TRBJ1-2; D may be TRBD1 (6 bases). Germline assignment: CDR1 MNHEY and CDR2 SMNVEV (reference sequence). V was shortened by 4 bases and J by 4 bases, with 10 bases between the two germline ends. There are 13 residues in the CDR3. CDR3 sequence reads: CASSSQGPYGYTF. The CDR3 coding sequence is TGTGCCAGCAGTTCACAGGGCCCCTATGGCTACACCTTC.

This chain links TRBV4-1 with TRBJ2-3; 12 positions agree with TRBD2. There are 17 residues in the CDR3. V shed 1 base, J shed 6 bases, and the junction held 8 bases outside the gene matches. Germline V gene lookup returns CDR1 MGHRA and CDR2 YSYEKL. The CDR3 DNA follows: TGCGCCAGCAGCCAAGGAAGACTAGCGGGAGCCCCCGATACGCAGTATTTT. It encodes CASSQGRLAGAPDTQYF.

The chain uses TRBV2 and TRBJ2-5; D possibly corresponds to TRBD1 (6 bases). Deletions cut 3 bases from V and 1 base from J, with 9 bases between. Per germline, CDR1 SNHLY and CDR2 FYNNEI. There are 14 residues in the CDR3. The chain's CDR3 is CASSDFRGQETQYF. The CDR3, as DNA: TGTGCCAGCAGTGATTTCAGGGGCCAAGAGACCCAGTACTTC.

The chain couples TRBV4-2 to TRBJ2-5; 11 bases are shared with TRBD2. Germline CDR1 is LGHNA and CDR2 is YNFKEQ. Unmatched junction bases numbered 8, after V lost 0 bases and J lost 2 bases. The CDR3 runs to 18 residues. The DNA of the CDR3 is TGTGCCAGCAGCCAAGATCTTAGCGGGGGGGCAGAGCAAGAGACCCAGTACTTC. This gives the protein CASSQDLSGGAEQETQYF.

The J gene is TRBJ2-1, the V gene TRBV19; TRBD2 agrees at 10 bases. Unmatched junction bases numbered 3, after V lost 7 bases and J lost 0 bases. Germline lookup yields CDR1 LNHDA and CDR2 SQIVND (reference sequence). There are 15 residues in the CDR3. DNA for the CDR3: TGTGCCAGTATTAAGCGGGGGGGCTCCTACAATGAGCAGTTCTTC. It encodes CASIKRGGSYNEQFF.

In regard to this clone: The same CDR3 arises from other DNA sequences in this sample as well. The chain links TRBV28 to TRBJ1-1, with D hard to call. This CDR3 comprises 13 residues. Germline loops: CDR1 MDHEN, CDR2 SYDVKM. The germline V and J ends were trimmed by 6 bases and 5 bases, with 13 bases remaining between them. CDR3 sequence (DNA): TGTGCCAGCAGCCCCGGCGGGCGGACTGAAGCTTTCTTT. Translating it yields CASSPGGRTEAFF. The whole variable domain, filled in from reference TRBV28 and TRBJ1-1, reads DVKVTQSSRYLVKRTGEKVFLECVQDMDHENMFWYRQDPGLGLRLIYFSYDVKMKEKGDIPEGYSVSREKKERFSLILESASTNQTSMYLCASSPGGRTEAFFGQGTRLTVV.

The V call is TRBV27, the J call TRBJ1-2; perhaps TRBD1 as D (5 bases). Trimming removed 10 bases from V and 5 bases from J, with 23 bases in between. The germline V gene encodes CDR1 MNHEY and CDR2 SMNVEV (reference sequence). This CDR3 is built from 15 residues. The chain's CDR3 is CATSGVSQGEYGYTF. The CDR3 region has the DNA TGTGCCACCTCCGGGGTTTCTCAGGGCGAGTATGGCTACACCTTC.

CDR3 sequence reads: CASSPGQHEQFF. The DNA for the CDR3 is TGTGCCAGTAGTCCAGGACAGCATGAGCAGTTCTTC. This sequence joins TRBV19 and TRBJ2-1, with D possibly being TRBD1 (6 bases). CDR3 length: 12 amino acids. CDR1 and CDR2 (germline): LNHDA, SQIVND (reference sequence). With 5 bases removed from V and 8 bases from J, the gap between germline ends came to 10 bases.

This sequence joins TRBV30 and TRBJ1-2, with 9 positions matching TRBD1. The CDR3 has 12 amino acids. Germline CDR1 is GTSNPN and CDR2 is SVGIG (reference sequence). The junction had 3 bases not matched to a gene; V was cut back by 8 bases and J by 2 bases. CDR3 amino acids: CAGGQGNYGYTF. The CDR3 DNA sequence: TGTGCCGGGGGACAGGGAAACTATGGCTACACCTTC.

The rearrangement uses TRBV6-4 and TRBJ1-2; D remains ambiguous. Germline values: CDR1 MRHNA, CDR2 SNTAGT. Trimming removed 6 bases from V and 3 bases from J, with 11 bases in between. This CDR3 has 13 amino acids. CDR3 protein: CASSPGRDYGYTF. The CDR3 DNA is TGTGCCAGCAGCCCCGGACGGGACTATGGCTACACCTTC.

The chain uses TRBV15 and TRBJ1-1; 7 bases line up with TRBD1. CDR1 is LNHNV, CDR2 YYDKDF, per germline (reference sequence). The length of the CDR3 is 15 residues. J gave up 5 bases and V 1 base, and 7 bases lay outside the gene matches. DNA of the CDR3: TGTGCCACCAGCAGAGTCATTCCAGGGGGAACTGAAGCTTTCTTT. Protein product: CATSRVIPGGTEAFF.

The chain recombines TRBV6-5 with TRBJ2-7, with TRBD1 identical over 9 bases. Per germline, CDR1 MNHEY and CDR2 SVGAGI. V gave up 6 bases and J gave up 2 bases; unmatched junction bases: 8. CDR3 size: 15 residues. The CDR3 loop reads CASSNTGTGTYEQYF. The CDR3 DNA sequence: TGTGCCAGCAGCAATACCGGGACAGGGACCTACGAGCAGTACTTC.

J is TRBJ1-5 and V is TRBV10-3; no reliable D call. The V gene lost 5 bases and the J gene lost 2 bases, with 16 bases spanning the gap. Germline values: CDR1 ENHRY, CDR2 SYGVKD. This CDR3 has 16 amino acids. CDR3 nucleotides: TGTGCCATCAGTCCTCGGGCGGTCGTCGGCAATCAGCCCCAGCATTTT. This codes for CAISPRAVVGNQPQHF.

This clone was detected a few times. The V gene is TRBV2, the J gene TRBJ1-1; a weak D match, TRBD1 (5 bases). V was clipped by 6 bases and J by 1 base, with 15 bases between them. The CDR3 extends over 15 amino acids. Germline loops: CDR1 SNHLY, CDR2 FYNNEI. This CDR3 reads CASRRSQGPNTEAFF. CDR3 nucleotide sequence: TGTGCCAGCAGGAGATCCCAGGGACCGAACACTGAAGCTTTCTTT.

This chain joins TRBV19 and TRBJ2-1; 8 bases are a match to TRBD2. Germline assignment: CDR1 LNHDA and CDR2 SQIVND (reference sequence). This CDR3 comprises 15 residues. V was pared by 1 base and J by 2 bases, with 1 base of the junction left unmatched. The DNA of the CDR3 is TGTGCCAGTAGTATAGGACTAGCGACCTACAATGAGCAGTTCTTC. It specifies CASSIGLATYNEQFF.

V and J are TRBV9 and TRBJ2-1, with 9 bases identical to TRBD1. There are 17 residues in the CDR3. The germline CDR1 and CDR2 sequences are SGDLS and YYNGEE. V lost 4 bases and J lost 1; bases outside the gene matches: 9. The chain's CDR3 is CASSTTGGTNSYNEQFF. CDR3 DNA sequence: TGTGCCAGCAGCACAACAGGGGGCACAAATTCCTACAATGAGCAGTTCTTC.

The rearrangement uses TRBV11-2 and TRBJ1-1, with a tentative D call TRBD1 (6 bases). V gave up 4 bases and J gave up 5 bases, with 14 bases separating them. Germline CDR1 SGHAT, CDR2 FQNNGV. This CDR3 has 14 residues. The CDR3 DNA follows: TGTGCCAGCAGCTCATCGGGGGGCGGGACTGAAGCTTTCTTT. Its translation: CASSSSGGGTEAFF.

About this clone itself: This may be a read error: a much more frequent sequence differs by one nucleotide. The sample carries other DNA sequences with the same CDR3. This rearrangement joins TRBV7-2 to TRBJ1-1; tentative D call: TRBD1 (6 bases). Trimming cost V 3 bases and J 2 bases, with 7 bases left between them. CDR1 and CDR2 (germline): SGHTA, FQGNSA. The CDR3 loop spans 13 amino acids. CDR3 in amino acids: CASSLDRNTEAFF. The CDR3 DNA is TGTGCCAGCAGCTTGGACAGAAACACTGAAGCTTTCTTT.

The chain joins TRBV21-1 to TRBJ2-5; TRBD2, the D gene given by the table, was not confirmed from the DNA. TRBV21-1 represents a pseudogene. CDR3 length equals 20 residues. CDR3 in amino acids: CASSKDRSSGRAIEEETQYF. Here the CDR3 DNA reads TGTGCCAGCAGCAAGGACCGCTCTAGCGGGAGGGCCATTGAAGAAGAGACCCAGTACTTC.

This chain uses TRBV5-1 with TRBJ2-2; 8 nucleotides align to TRBD2. The CDR3 spans 14 residues. Germline trimming cut 9 bases from V and 0 bases from J; bases unmatched to any gene: 4. Germline V gene data show CDR1 as SGHRS and CDR2 as YFSETQ. The CDR3 protein is CATNGGANTGELFF. CDR3 bases: TGCGCCACCAACGGGGGGGCGAACACCGGGGAGCTGTTTTTT.

The chain links TRBV19 to TRBJ1-4; D ambiguous. Germline CDR1 is LNHDA and CDR2 is SQIVND (reference sequence). This CDR3 region has 12 residues. Between the trimmed V and J ends, which lost 3 bases and 10 bases, there was a span of 9 bases. The DNA for the CDR3 is TGTGCCAGTAGTATGGACTGGGGAAAACTGTTTTTT. It codes for CASSMDWGKLFF. The full variable domain, in which reference TRBV19 and TRBJ1-4 provide the parts outside the CDR3, is DGGITQSPKYLFRKEGQNVTLSCEQNLNHDAMYWYRQDPGQGLRLIYYSQIVNDFQKGDIAEGYSVSREKKESFPLTVTSAQKNPTAFYLCASSMDWGKLFFGSGTQLSVL.